This TCR beta chain was documented in a study of cytomegalovirus exposure and HLA in healthy donors. In the PCR, 60 Vbeta and 13 Jbeta primers were used. The data were produced by immunoSEQ multiplex PCR, yet TCRdb's version contains in-frame clones alone and is incomplete. This repertoire includes some 140,000 clones. The CDR3 contains 17 residues. This clonotype was obtained from a woman between 40 and 55 years old in good health and CMV-seronegative. This chain links TRBV21-1 with TRBJ2-5; no check of the table's D call, TRBD2, against the DNA was made. TRBV21-1 is classified as a pseudogene. Material: PBMCs. Here the CDR3 reads CASSKVGTSGGKETQYF. The CDR3 DNA reads TGTGCCAGCAGCAAAGTCGGGACTAGCGGGGGGAAAGAGACCCAGTACTTC.